This TCR beta chain stems from a study of technical replicates of blood from a handful of donors. The germline CDR1 and CDR2 sequences are SEHNR and FQNEAQ (reference sequence). J gave up 6 bases and V 5 bases, and 3 bases lay outside the gene matches. The CDR3 length is 14 residues. Measured with immunoSEQ multiplex PCR; TCRdb has only the in-frame clones, and not every one. This table has tens of thousands of clones, 92% appearing once. The clonotype comes from a human donor in good health. Material: T cells isolated from PBMCs. V is TRBV7-9 and J is TRBJ2-1, with TRBD1 identical over 11 bases. The DNA of the CDR3 is TGTGCCAGCAGCCCCGGGACAGGGGGCAATGAGCAGTTCTTC. Translating it yields CASSPGTGGNEQFF.